This T cell receptor (beta chain) was identified in a study of graft-versus-host responses after intestinal transplantation. The wider study: Anti-thymocyte globulin induction, then tacrolimus and steroids for around 3 years, went to all recipients.

Lamina propria and intraepithelial lymphocytes were released by processing graft tissue. Study-wide results and caveats: Detected in recipient marrow were GvH clones, some of which were first observed in ileum or blood. Early after transplant, HvG declines were associated with peak levels of circulating GvH clones. In patients with graft-donor T cell macrochimerism, allograft graft-versus-host to host-versus-graft clonal ratios were high.

Clones were sequenced by immunoSEQ multiplex PCR, and TCRdb holds only the in-frame ones, with some missing. The sample contains 50,000 to 75,000 clones, around 86% of which appear only once. On this clone itself: What it binds is not known.

The germline CDR1 and CDR2 sequences are SGHRS and YFSETQ. CDR3 length: 14 residues. Trimming stripped 0 bases from V and 0 bases from J, with 5 bases between. The sequencing used ileum tissue, collected around 350 days after transplant. The receptor comes from a human patient who received an intestinal transplant, so some T cells may come from the graft donor. The chain carries TRBV5-1 and TRBJ2-3, with D possibly matching TRBD2 (5 bases). The CDR3 protein is CASSLGTSTDTQYF. The DNA of the CDR3 is TGCGCCAGCAGCTTGGGGACTAGCACAGATACGCAGTATTTT.